This entry describes one TCR beta chain. V dropped 4 bases and J dropped 0 bases, with 11 bases sitting between them. The germline CDR1 and CDR2 sequences are SGDLS and YYNGEE. The CDR3 contains 15 residues. TCRdb itself ran the RT-PCR reads through MiXCR, one entry per CDR3 protein. This sample has around 700,000 distinct CDR3 sequences, with approximately 15% found just once. The chain recombines TRBV9 with TRBJ2-1, with D perhaps assigned TRBD1 or TRBD2 (5 bases each). The TCR originated in a female donor in good health, serving as a healthy control. What was sequenced was memory CD4+ T cells from blood. Here the CDR3 reads CASSLMGVSYNEQFF. The CDR3 nucleotides are TGTGCCAGCAGCCTCATGGGGGTCTCCTACAATGAGCAGTTCTTC.